There are a few counts of the clone carrying this T cell receptor beta chain. The J segment lost 5 bases and the V segment lost 2 bases, leaving 6 bases of the junction unmatched. The germline CDR1 and CDR2 sequences are SGDLS and YYNGEE. This CDR3 has 15 residues. The source of the sample is a study of T-cell reconstitution after alpha-beta-depleted transplantation in children. The TCRbeta library was prepared with unique molecular identifiers. TCRdb reprocessed the PCR reads with MiXCR, giving one entry per CDR3 protein. This sample has nearly 550,000 distinct CDR3 sequences, with about a sixth found just once.

The sequenced sample was PBMCs from the stem cell graft donor, obtained from the stem cell graft. This chain joins TRBV9 and TRBJ1-4; 7 bases align to TRBD1. The origin of this receptor is a human donor who donated a stem cell graft to a child with acute lymphoblastic leukemia. The CDR3 nucleotides are TGTGCCAGCAGCGTCGGGACAGACGAAAATGAAAAACTGTTTTTT. Amino acids: CASSVGTDENEKLFF.